The 32 T cell receptor beta chains reported below all come from one sample, sequenced in a study of patients and donors after allogeneic stem cell transplantation. TCRdb reprocessed the RT-PCR reads via MiXCR and lists one record per CDR3 protein. The sample contains about 100,000 distinct CDR3 sequences, roughly 37% of which appear only once. Sequenced: blood, either unsorted or a sorted T cell fraction (not recorded which). The receptor set was obtained from a human donor who was either an allogeneic HSCT recipient or a stem cell or donor lymphocyte infusion donor (not recorded which). It is not recorded whose cells these are; they may come from a transplant donor.

This clonotype was counted a single time. This chain joins TRBV25-1 and TRBJ1-1; 11 nucleotides line up with TRBD1. CDR1 and CDR2 (germline): MGHDK, SYGVNS. This CDR3 contains 16 residues. V lost 4 bases, J lost 0 bases, and 4 bases stayed unmatched. CDR3: CASSAWTGGMNTEAFF. The CDR3 DNA reads TGTGCCAGCAGTGCCTGGACAGGGGGCATGAACACTGAAGCTTTCTTT.

The chain employs TRBV10-3 and TRBJ2-1; D possibly corresponds to TRBD2 (5 bases). Germline V gene data show CDR1 as ENHRY and CDR2 as SYGVKD. V lost 4 bases and J lost 5, with 9 bases in between. The CDR3 is 13 amino acids. The CDR3 bases are TGTGCCATCAGTGTCGGACTCCACAATGAGCAGTTCTTC. It translates to CAISVGLHNEQFF.

The chain carries TRBV7-2 and TRBJ2-5; TRBD2 might be the D (6 bases). V shed 3 bases and J shed 7 bases, with 12 bases lying between them. Germline V gene lookup returns CDR1 SGHTA and CDR2 FQGNSA. The CDR3 totals 13 residues. For the CDR3, the DNA is TGTGCCAGCAGCTTTTCGGGAGATGGGACCCAGTACTTC. It is translated as CASSFSGDGTQYF.

This clonotype was observed a few times. This chain connects TRBV18 to TRBJ1-3; 8 positions match TRBD1. Germline CDR1 and CDR2: KGHSH and LQKENI. The CDR3 sequence is 16 residues long. Unmatched junction bases numbered 5, after V lost 3 bases and J lost 1 base. The CDR3 loop reads CASSPLRDRSGNTIYF. CDR3 nucleotide sequence: TGTGCCAGCTCACCCCTCCGGGACAGGTCTGGAAACACCATATATTTT.

V usage is TRBV3-1 and J usage is TRBJ2-5, with TRBD2 as a possible D gene (6 bases). Trimming removed 4 bases at V and 5 bases at J, with 14 bases between. The germline CDR1 and CDR2 sequences are LGHDT and YNNKEL (reference sequence). CDR3 length equals 14 residues. The CDR3 region is CASSLWTTRETQYF. The CDR3, as DNA: TGTGCCAGCAGCCTCTGGACTACCCGGGAGACCCAGTACTTC.

This clonotype was detected only a few times. The rearrangement joins TRBV6-6 to TRBJ1-1; D is undetermined. The CDR3 spans 12 residues. Germline assignment: CDR1 MNHNY and CDR2 SVGAGI (reference sequence). V lost 8 bases, J lost 1 base, and 8 bases lay in between. DNA of the CDR3: TGTGCCAGCGGACTATCGAACACTGAAGCTTTCTTT. Protein: CASGLSNTEAFF.

This clonotype was picked up a small number of times. The V and J genes are TRBV6-6 and TRBJ1-4; D remains ambiguous. The germline gives CDR1 MNHNY, CDR2 SVGAGI (reference sequence). The CDR3 runs to 13 residues. The germline V and J ends were trimmed by 3 bases and 7 bases, with 9 bases remaining between them. The CDR3 DNA sequence: TGTGCCAGCAGTTATAGGAGATTTGAAAAACTGTTTTTT. Translating it yields CASSYRRFEKLFF.

This clonotype was observed a few times. The genes are TRBV10-3 and TRBJ2-5, with 8 bases matching TRBD2. Per germline, CDR1 ENHRY and CDR2 SYGVKD. The trim removed 4 bases at V and 5 bases at J, leaving 3 bases unmatched. The CDR3 is made up of 13 amino acids. CDR3 region: CAISGTSSETQYF. The CDR3 DNA reads as TGTGCCATCAGTGGGACTAGCAGTGAGACCCAGTACTTC.

The chain links TRBV13 to TRBJ2-7; TRBD2 is a possible D gene (5 bases). Germline values: CDR1 PRHDT, CDR2 FYEKMQ (reference sequence). The V and J ends lost 1 base and 4 bases respectively, with 14 bases between them. The CDR3 runs 15 residues. The CDR3 DNA reads as TGTGCCAGCAGCTTAGAAAAGAGGGCAAGGTACGAGCAGTACTTC. Translated: CASSLEKRARYEQYF.

The J gene is TRBJ2-7, the V gene TRBV10-3; D call uncertain. CDR3 length equals 13 residues. Germline loops: CDR1 ENHRY, CDR2 SYGVKD. The V gene lost 5 bases and the J gene lost 2 bases, with 10 bases spanning the gap. The CDR3 region has the DNA TGTGCCATCAGTCCCTCTTGGACCTACGAGCAGTACTTC. As protein: CAISPSWTYEQYF.

The table lists this clonotype with a few counts. J is TRBJ2-7 and V is TRBV5-6, with 7 bases identical to TRBD1. V gave up 3 bases and J gave up 0 bases; unmatched junction bases: 9. The CDR3 covers 16 residues. CDR1 is SGHDT, CDR2 YYEEEE, per germline. The CDR3 bases are TGTGCCAGCAGCTCCTTGACAGGGCAGAGCTCCTACGAGCAGTACTTC. Translated, it gives CASSSLTGQSSYEQYF. The full variable domain, rest sourced from reference TRBV5-6 and TRBJ2-7, is DAGVTQSPTHLIKTRGQQVTLRCSPKSGHDTVSWYQQALGQGPQFIFQYYEEEERQRGNFPDRFSGHQFPNYSSELNVNALLLGDSALYLCASSSLTGQSSYEQYFGPGTRLTVT.

V and J are TRBV4-2 and TRBJ2-3; TRBD2 aligns across 9 bases. The CDR3 is 17 amino acids. CDR1 and CDR2 (germline): LGHNA, YNFKEQ. V dropped 1 base and J dropped 3; count of bases not matched to a gene: 8. CDR3 in DNA: TGTGCCAGCAGCCAAGTACGGGGGCTAGCGGGAACAGATACGCAGTATTTT. Translated, it gives CASSQVRGLAGTDTQYF.

The chain is built from TRBV2 and TRBJ2-3; D ambiguous. The CDR3 covers 15 residues. The germline V gene encodes CDR1 SNHLY and CDR2 FYNNEI. V gave up 6 bases and J gave up 6 bases, with 19 bases separating them. DNA of the CDR3: TGTGCCAGCAGGAGACTTTTCCTTTCACAGGATACGCAGTATTTT. This codes for CASRRLFLSQDTQYF.

The J gene is TRBJ1-1, the V gene TRBV12-3 or TRBV12-4, with a tentative D call TRBD1 (6 bases). The V and J ends lost 7 bases and 10 bases respectively, with 16 bases between them. The CDR3 sequence is 12 residues long. In DNA form, the CDR3 reads TGTGCCAGCACTAATAGGGGGGGGCCAGCTTTCTTT. This encodes CASTNRGGPAFF.

This clonotype appeared a few times. The chain is built from TRBV12-3 or TRBV12-4 and TRBJ1-2, with TRBD1 identical over 9 bases. The CDR3 totals 17 residues. Germline trimming cut 1 base from V and 5 bases from J; bases unmatched to any gene: 11. CDR3 DNA: TGTGCCAGCAGTTTAGTAGGGACAGGGAAGTTTGGGTATGGCTACACCTTC. Residues: CASSLVGTGKFGYGYTF.

This chain joins TRBV7-2 and TRBJ2-5; 8 bases match TRBD2. The germline V gene encodes CDR1 SGHTA and CDR2 FQGNSA. The CDR3 loop spans 15 amino acids. Germline trimming cut 3 bases from V and 4 bases from J; bases unmatched to any gene: 7. The DNA of the CDR3 is TGTGCCAGCAGCTTGGCGGGAGGACTAGGAGAGACCCAGTACTTC. As protein: CASSLAGGLGETQYF.

This clonotype was picked up a small number of times. The chain joins TRBV20-1 to TRBJ2-1; 7 bases match TRBD2. CDR3 length equals 12 residues. Unmatched junction bases numbered 5, after V lost 7 bases and J lost 5 bases. Per the germline V gene, CDR1 is DFQATT and CDR2 is SNEGSKA (reference sequence). This CDR3 is CSVAGAHNEQFF. The CDR3, as DNA: TGCAGTGTGGCGGGAGCGCACAATGAGCAGTTCTTC.

This clonotype appeared a few times. This rearrangement joins TRBV10-3 to TRBJ1-2; D remains unclear. The CDR3 runs to 12 residues. Per the germline V gene, CDR1 is ENHRY and CDR2 is SYGVKD. Trimming removed 2 bases from V and 4 bases from J, with 5 bases in between. CDR3: CAISEALYGYTF. Written as DNA, the CDR3 is TGTGCCATCAGTGAGGCGCTCTATGGCTACACCTTC.

This chain links TRBV20-1 with TRBJ2-1, with D perhaps TRBD1 (5 bases). Trimming left V 0 bases short and J 3 bases short, with 9 bases between. Germline CDR1 DFQATT, CDR2 SNEGSKA (reference sequence). CDR3 size: 14 residues. The CDR3 bases are TGCAGTGCTAGAGACGCAGGGTACTACAATGAGCAGTTCTTC. Encoded protein: CSARDAGYYNEQFF.

The genes are TRBV6-5 and TRBJ2-1, with D perhaps TRBD2 (6 bases). Between the trimmed V and J ends, which lost 6 bases and 4 bases, there was a span of 16 bases. There are 15 residues in the CDR3. The germline CDR1 and CDR2 sequences are MNHEY and SVGAGI. CDR3: CASRISGNKYNEQFF. In DNA, the CDR3 is TGTGCCAGCAGAATTAGCGGCAACAAGTACAATGAGCAGTTCTTC.

This clonotype was observed a few times. V usage is TRBV7-2 and J usage is TRBJ2-5, with D unresolved. V gave up 3 bases and J gave up 1 base, with 9 bases separating them. Germline loops: CDR1 SGHTA, CDR2 FQGNSA. The CDR3 contains 14 residues. CDR3 residues: CASSFWSSQETQYF. The CDR3 DNA reads as TGTGCCAGCAGCTTTTGGTCGAGCCAAGAGACCCAGTACTTC.

Many counts were recorded for this clonotype. This rearrangement joins TRBV5-1 to TRBJ1-1, with a possible D match to TRBD1 (5 bases). Trimming shortened V by 4 bases and J by 1 base, and 8 bases separated the two germline ends. CDR3 size: 13 residues. The germline gives CDR1 SGHRS, CDR2 YFSETQ. CDR3 region: CASSRGQNTEAFF. CDR3 DNA sequence: TGCGCCAGCAGCAGGGGCCAGAACACTGAAGCTTTCTTT.

This chain links TRBV6-2 or TRBV6-3 with TRBJ1-5; 8 bases are shared with TRBD1. The CDR3 is 16 amino acids. With 7 bases clipped from V and 7 bases from J, the junction kept 15 bases outside the gene matches. Germline assignment: CDR1 MNHEY and CDR2 SVGEGT. CDR3 loop: CASTLSGTGRSQPQHF. Written as DNA, the CDR3 is TGTGCCAGCACCCTCTCCGGGACAGGCCGATCACAGCCCCAGCATTTT.

The sample holds a few counts of this clonotype. The chain links TRBV6-6 to TRBJ1-5; D ambiguous. CDR3 size: 16 residues. With 0 bases removed from V and 0 bases from J, the gap between germline ends came to 9 bases. In germline, CDR1 is MNHNY, CDR2 SVGAGI (reference sequence). This CDR3 reads CASSYSRPNSNQPQHF. CDR3 DNA sequence: TGTGCCAGCAGTTACTCTCGGCCCAATAGCAATCAGCCCCAGCATTTT.

V usage is TRBV28 and J usage is TRBJ2-4; 10 bases are shared with TRBD1. V shed 5 bases and J 6 bases; nucleotides not matched to a gene: 10. The CDR3 has 16 residues. Germline V gene lookup returns CDR1 MDHEN and CDR2 SYDVKM. In nucleotides, the CDR3 is TGTGCCAGCAGTCCCATCCCGGGGACAGGGGTAAACATTCAGTACTTC. Amino acid sequence: CASSPIPGTGVNIQYF.

This chain connects TRBV7-9 to TRBJ1-1; 7 nucleotides match TRBD1. The CDR3 has 12 amino acids. Unmatched junction bases numbered 5, after V lost 3 bases and J lost 10 bases. CDR1 SEHNR and CDR2 FQNEAQ come from the germline V gene (reference sequence). The CDR3 loop is CASSLTGWGAFF. The CDR3 nucleotides are TGTGCCAGCAGCTTGACAGGGTGGGGAGCTTTCTTT.

This clonotype was seen a single time. V gene TRBV12-3 or TRBV12-4 combines with J gene TRBJ2-3, with D hard to call. Trimming removed 0 bases at V and 2 bases at J, with 6 bases between. This CDR3 has 14 amino acids. CDR3 DNA sequence: TGTGCCAGCAGTTTAGCTGCACACACAGATACGCAGTATTTT. This sequence encodes CASSLAAHTDTQYF.

The rearrangement uses TRBV5-1 and TRBJ2-1; 11 nucleotides agree with TRBD2. V trimming: 0 bases; J trimming: 8 bases; junction bases outside the gene matches: 7. This CDR3 is 16 amino acids long. CDR1 and CDR2 from the germline V gene are SGHRS and YFSETQ. The CDR3 is CASSLVYTSGSHEQFF. The CDR3 DNA is TGCGCCAGCAGCTTGGTATATACTAGCGGGAGCCATGAGCAGTTCTTC.

This clonotype was seen a handful of times. The genes are TRBV5-4 and TRBJ1-6; 10 bases agree with TRBD1. Trimming removed 4 bases from V and 10 bases from J; junction bases left unmatched: 8. Germline CDR1 SGHNT, CDR2 YYREEE (reference sequence). The CDR3 is made up of 15 amino acids. The CDR3 region has the DNA TGTGCCAGCAGCAAGGGACAGGGGTTTGGCTCACCCCTCCACTTT. The encoded protein is CASSKGQGFGSPLHF.

The chain has TRBV15 and TRBJ1-1, with D uncertain. The germline V gene encodes CDR1 LNHNV and CDR2 YYDKDF (reference sequence). V dropped 0 bases and J dropped 6 bases, with 11 bases sitting between them. The CDR3 contains 14 residues. This chain's CDR3 is CATSRELGASEAFF. The CDR3 nucleotides are TGTGCCACCAGCAGAGAGCTGGGAGCTTCTGAAGCTTTCTTT.

This chain uses TRBV12-3 or TRBV12-4 with TRBJ2-7; perhaps TRBD2 as D (6 bases). Trimming took off 6 bases at V and 6 bases at J, with 12 bases between the two ends. There are 12 residues in the CDR3. CDR3 nucleotides: TGTGCCAGCAGGAGGATGGAGGGCGAGCAGTACTTC. Amino acid sequence: CASRRMEGEQYF.

This chain's CDR3 is CASSPTFWLNNYGYTF. DNA for the CDR3: TGCGCCAGCAGCCCAACCTTCTGGCTGAATAACTATGGCTACACCTTC. The chain recombines TRBV4-3 with TRBJ1-2; no clear D gene. V was cut by 4 bases and J by 1 base, with 16 bases left in between. The CDR3 length is 16 residues. Germline V CDR1 and CDR2: LGHNA, YSLEER.